This entry features one T cell receptor beta chain sequence. Only in-frame clones appear in the TCRdb table, and some are missing; sequencing was by immunoSEQ multiplex PCR. The sample holds roughly 180,000 clones, approximately 85% seen once. The data are from a study of blood T cell repertoires in COVID-19. Per the germline V gene, CDR1 is SGHRS and CDR2 is YFSETQ. The length of the CDR3 is 15 residues. V trimming: 4 bases; J trimming: 5 bases; junction bases outside the gene matches: 7. Sequenced sample: peripheral blood. The clonotype originates from a woman aged 50 to 60 with COVID-19, enrolled during active disease. The genes are TRBV5-1 and TRBJ2-7; 12 bases are a match to TRBD2. CDR3 in amino acids: CASSNLAGGNHEQYF. CDR3 coding DNA: TGCGCCAGCAGCAACCTAGCGGGGGGGAATCACGAGCAGTACTTC.